These T cell receptor beta chains were read from a single sample in a study of blood T cell repertoires in COVID-19. The data were produced by immunoSEQ multiplex PCR, yet TCRdb's version contains in-frame clones alone and is incomplete. The table includes some 250,000 clones, roughly 83% detected once. Sequencing was performed on peripheral blood. Receptors were obtained from a man older than 75 with acute or convalescent COVID-19. Each CDR3 is given without its conserved first and last residue.

J	length	V	CDR3
TRBJ2-2	18	TRBV11-3	ASSLELGLLAGDNTGELF
TRBJ1-4	10	TRBV5-1	ASSRTGEKLF
TRBJ1-5	15	TRBV19	ASSNRGQFLSNQPQH
TRBJ1-2	12	TRBV7-6	ASSPETGNYGYT
TRBJ1-1	12	TRBV6-5	ASSQFRDTVRAF
TRBJ1-2	11	TRBV5-4	ASSLRQDYGYT
TRBJ1-5	10	TRBV29-1	SVAGSNQPQH
TRBJ1-1	12	TRBV9	ASSVSQGTTEAF
TRBJ2-7	12	TRBV28	ASSSPQGAEEQY
TRBJ2-1	9	TRBV25-1	ASSAERVLF
TRBJ1-2	12	TRBV23-1	ASSHLDRDYGYT
TRBJ2-1	14	TRBV9	ASSILAGGLGDEQF
TRBJ1-4	12	TRBV7-9	ASSLLKSGEKLF
TRBJ1-2	17	TRBV28	ASSLSYTFAGGGNYGYT
TRBJ2-3	15	TRBV24-1	ATSGGPGTDLSDTQY
TRBJ1-3	13	TRBV27	ASSLQGARGNTIY
TRBJ2-7	12	TRBV7-2	ASSSGTSFYEQY
TRBJ2-2	14	TRBV5-1	ASSFGPTGDTGELF
TRBJ2-2	14	TRBV3-1/TRBV3-2	ASSTLLTGATGELF
TRBJ1-5	11	TRBV12-1	ASPGGRNQPQH
TRBJ2-2	15	TRBV5-4	ASSSDLTRFKTGELF
TRBJ2-1	15	TRBV14	ASSQARLVTGRNEQF
TRBJ2-7	13	TRBV5-4	ASSLAGQGSHEQY
TRBJ2-1	12	TRBV19	ASSITSGRNEQF
TRBJ1-2	10	TRBV7-9	ASSANQGGYT
TRBJ2-1	15	TRBV13	ASSRPPGLADYNEQF
TRBJ1-1	12	TRBV9	ASSHTGTGTEAF
TRBJ1-6	12	TRBV7-2	ASSTGQRNSPLH
TRBJ1-5	10	TRBV27	ASSSPPGAQH